Listed here is a single T cell receptor beta chain. These data are taken from a study of T cell repertoires in ileal Crohn's disease. The CDR3 is 14 amino acids. V was shortened by 2 bases and J by 0 bases, with 8 bases between the two germline ends. Germline CDR1 is MNHNY and CDR2 is SVGAGI (reference sequence). This table comes from immunoSEQ multiplex PCR, and its TCRdb copy is limited to in-frame clones, with some not included. Of some 16,000 clones in the sample, roughly 80% were seen once. The rearrangement uses TRBV6-6 and TRBJ2-7; TRBD1 might be the D (5 bases). The clonotype comes from an adult with Crohn's disease. Sequenced input: ileal tissue. The CDR3 DNA reads TGTGCCAGCAGTTACGATCAGGGCTCCTACGAGCAGTACTTC. Protein product: CASSYDQGSYEQYF.